This T cell receptor (beta chain) was sequenced in a study of T cells in women clearing cervical HPV infection. On this clone: The CDR3 extends 3 residues past the end of the read, so its final part is completed from the germline J gene.

TCRdb's table, derived via immunoSEQ multiplex PCR, lists solely in-frame clones and lacks some. Its table records tens of thousands of clones. V was clipped by 1 base and J by 3 bases; unmatched bases: 5. The CDR3 is made up of 15 amino acids. Germline V gene data show CDR1 as DFQATT and CDR2 as SNEGSKA (reference sequence). Sequenced input: blood buffy coat. This chain uses TRBV20-1 with TRBJ2-4; TRBD2 matches 8 bases. This clonotype originated in a woman between 18 and 70 years old with a cervical HPV16 infection that either progressed to CIN3+ or cleared (not recorded which). CDR3 bases read: TGCAGTGCTAGAGTAGCGGGAAGGGGCAAAAACATT. Translated, it gives CSARVAGRGKNI. The CDR3 as a whole reads CSARVAGRGKNIQYF.